This is a list of T cell receptor beta chains from one sample in a study of shared clonotypes between healthy human individuals. Sequenced by immunoSEQ multiplex PCR; TCRdb stores in-frame clones only, minus some. This table has a few million clones, 85% to 95% appearing once. Sequencing was carried out using naive CD4+ T cells from PBMCs. The receptors were sampled from a man younger than 35 in good health. Some clones in this sample may be carry-over from other donors' samples. CDR3s include the opening cysteine and the closing phenylalanine or tryptophan. D genes are given only for firm matches. Clone size is shown for a subset of rows, as once, few, many or a class of expanded clone.

CDR3nt,CDR3aa,d_gene,abundance,j_gene,v_gene
TGTGCCAGCAGTTTGAGTGATCAGCCCCAGCATTTT,CASSLSDQPQHF,NA,NA,TRBJ1-5,TRBV28
TGTGCCAGCAGCAAACAGAAAGGGGACAGGGTGATTTATGAAAAACTGTTTTTT,CASSKQKGDRVIYEKLFF,NA,NA,TRBJ1-4,TRBV21-1
TGTGCCAGCAGTTCATCCTCAGTATCCTATGGCTACACCTTC,CASSSSSVSYGYTF,NA,NA,TRBJ1-2,TRBV28
TGTGCCAGCAGTTTGAGAGGAAACTACACCTTC,CASSLRGNYTF,NA,NA,TRBJ1-2,TRBV27
TGTGCCAGCAGCTTGTCGGGATGGCAGACCCAGTACTTC,CASSLSGWQTQYF,NA,NA,TRBJ2-5,TRBV5-8
TGCGCCAGCAGCTTAGGGGGGGGCGCCCCAGATACGCAGTATTTT,CASSLGGGAPDTQYF,NA,NA,TRBJ2-3,TRBV5-1
TGCGCCAGCAGCTCGTACAGGGGAGAGACCCAGTACTTC,CASSSYRGETQYF,TRBD1,NA,TRBJ2-5,TRBV5-1
TGTGCCAGCAGCCCCAAGTCCGGACGGATTAATGAAAAACTGTTTTTT,CASSPKSGRINEKLFF,NA,NA,TRBJ1-4,TRBV27
TGCGCCAGCAGCTTGGGGCGGGCAGCCAACACTGAAGCTTTCTTT,CASSLGRAANTEAFF,NA,once,TRBJ1-1,TRBV5-1
TGTGCCAGCAGCTTAGGGACTAGCGGGACGGGTGAGCAGTTCTTC,CASSLGTSGTGEQFF,TRBD2,once,TRBJ2-1,TRBV7-2
TGCAGCGTTGTGGGGCCGGCAGGGAAAGCTTTCTTT,CSVVGPAGKAFF,NA,few,TRBJ1-1,TRBV29-1